Sequencing of this T cell receptor (beta chain) was carried out in a study of blood T cell repertoires in COVID-19. Study context: Donors in the United States, Italy and Spain gave samples during acute or convalescent COVID-19. PBMCs, B-cell-depleted T cells, or T cells were the source of the cDNA or gDNA that made up the material.

Per the germline V gene, CDR1 is LGHNT and CDR2 is FRNRAP. The CDR3 spans 15 residues. Trimming removed 2 bases at V and 7 bases at J, with 17 bases between. Authors' methods: Amplifying reference gene primers gave estimates of nucleated cell counts. TCRdb's copy holds only in-frame clones and misses some; the assay was immunoSEQ multiplex PCR. The V and J calls and the clone size are those of that table, but D and trimming were determined from the DNA. This sample carries fewer than 150,000 clones, approximately 85% of them seen once, and the ten largest clones take roughly 4.5%. The TCR sequence derives from a human donor in a cohort sampled during active COVID-19. The sample taken for sequencing was peripheral blood. V gene TRBV12-5 combines with J gene TRBJ1-2; maybe TRBD1 (6 bases). CDR3 in amino acids: CASGLNLQGAGGYTF. The CDR3 nucleotides read TGTGCTAGTGGTTTGAACCTACAGGGCGCGGGTGGCTACACCTTC. The variable domain in full, with the rest retrieved from reference TRBV12-5 and TRBJ1-2, is DARVTQTPRHKVTEMGQEVTMRCQPILGHNTVFWYRQTMMQGLELLAYFRNRAPLDDSGMPKDRFSAEMPDATLATLKIQPSEPRDSAVYFCASGLNLQGAGGYTFGSGTRLTVV.